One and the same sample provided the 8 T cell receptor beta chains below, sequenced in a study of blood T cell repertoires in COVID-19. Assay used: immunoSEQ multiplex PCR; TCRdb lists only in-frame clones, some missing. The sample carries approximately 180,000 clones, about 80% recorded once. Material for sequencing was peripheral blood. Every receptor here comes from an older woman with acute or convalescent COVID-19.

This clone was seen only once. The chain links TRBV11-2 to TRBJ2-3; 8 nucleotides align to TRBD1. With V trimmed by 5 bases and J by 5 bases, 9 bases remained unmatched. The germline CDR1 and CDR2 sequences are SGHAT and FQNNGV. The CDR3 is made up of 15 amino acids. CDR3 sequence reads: CASSQTGDGGDTQYF. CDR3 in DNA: TGTGCCAGCAGCCAGACAGGGGATGGTGGAGATACGCAGTATTTT.

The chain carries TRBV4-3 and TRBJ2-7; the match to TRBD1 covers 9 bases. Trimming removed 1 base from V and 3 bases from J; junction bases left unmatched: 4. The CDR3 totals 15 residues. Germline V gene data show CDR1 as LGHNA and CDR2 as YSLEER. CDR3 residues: CASSQAWGQGYEQYF. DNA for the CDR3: TGCGCCAGCAGCCAAGCTTGGGGACAGGGCTACGAGCAGTACTTC.

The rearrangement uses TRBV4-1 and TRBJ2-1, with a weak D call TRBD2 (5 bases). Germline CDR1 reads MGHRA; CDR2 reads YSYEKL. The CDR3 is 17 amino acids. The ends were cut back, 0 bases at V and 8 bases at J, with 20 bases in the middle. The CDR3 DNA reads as TGCGCCAGCAGCCAAGATCCCGGACTCAATTATAAGGATGAGCAGTTCTTC. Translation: CASSQDPGLNYKDEQFF.

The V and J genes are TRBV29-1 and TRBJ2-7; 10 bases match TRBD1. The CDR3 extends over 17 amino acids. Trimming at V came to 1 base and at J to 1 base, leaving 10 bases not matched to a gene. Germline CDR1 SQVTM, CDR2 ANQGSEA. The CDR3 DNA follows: TGCAGCGTTGAAGGGGGGCCCGGGACAGGGGCTTCCTACGAGCAGTACTTC. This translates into CSVEGGPGTGASYEQYF.

The CDR3: CASIDRTATNEKLFF. Written as DNA, the CDR3 is TGTGCCAGTATAGACAGGACTGCAACTAATGAAAAACTGTTTTTT. The J gene is TRBJ1-4, the V gene TRBV19; D perhaps matches TRBD1 (6 bases). The V gene's germline CDR1 is LNHDA and CDR2 SQIVND (reference sequence). This CDR3 has 15 amino acids. V lost 7 bases and J 0 bases, leaving 12 bases between the germline ends.

The CDR3 reads CATSDPGQGENIQYF. DNA of the CDR3: TGTGCCACCAGTGACCCCGGACAGGGCGAAAACATTCAGTACTTC. The V gene is TRBV24-1, the J gene TRBJ2-4, with 8 bases aligning to TRBD1. The J segment lost 5 bases and the V segment lost 4 bases, leaving 6 bases of the junction unmatched. The CDR3 contains 15 residues. Germline CDR1 KGHDR, CDR2 SFDVKD.

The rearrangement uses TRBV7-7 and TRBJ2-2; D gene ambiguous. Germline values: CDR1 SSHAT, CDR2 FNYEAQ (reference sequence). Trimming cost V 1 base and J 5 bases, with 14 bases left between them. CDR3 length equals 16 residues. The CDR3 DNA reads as TGTGCCAGCAGCTTAGAGCGCGTCGGAAGGACCGGGGAGCTGTTTTTT. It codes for CASSLERVGRTGELFF.

The CDR3 loop reads CATSDKQQGSSYNEQFF. The CDR3 DNA sequence: TGTGCCACCAGTGATAAGCAACAGGGGAGCTCCTACAATGAGCAGTTCTTC. The V call is TRBV24-1, the J call TRBJ2-1; 7 positions agree with TRBD1. This CDR3 has 17 amino acids. Germline lookup yields CDR1 KGHDR and CDR2 SFDVKD. With 3 bases clipped from V and 0 bases from J, the junction kept 7 bases outside the gene matches.